The clone carrying this T cell receptor (beta chain) was seen once. Unmatched junction bases numbered 9, after V lost 4 bases and J lost 2 bases. CDR1 and CDR2 (germline): DFQATT, SNEGSKA (reference sequence). This CDR3 is built from 16 residues. Reverse transcription of about 0.45 to 1 ug RNA was carried out with random hexamers. One entry per CDR3 protein results from TCRdb running MiXCR on the immunoSEQ multiplex PCR reads. The sample includes 170,000 or so distinct CDR3 sequences, 95% to 97% seen only once; the top ten take about 0.12%. The data derive from a study of CD8 T cells in Susac syndrome.

The TCR was taken from a human donor with Susac syndrome. The sample taken for sequencing was CD4+ T cells from PBMCs. The V call is TRBV20-1, the J call TRBJ2-2, with 8 bases identical to TRBD1. This chain's CDR3 is CSAIPGQGFNTGELFF. The CDR3 DNA sequence: TGCAGTGCTATCCCCGGACAGGGATTCAACACCGGGGAGCTGTTTTTT.